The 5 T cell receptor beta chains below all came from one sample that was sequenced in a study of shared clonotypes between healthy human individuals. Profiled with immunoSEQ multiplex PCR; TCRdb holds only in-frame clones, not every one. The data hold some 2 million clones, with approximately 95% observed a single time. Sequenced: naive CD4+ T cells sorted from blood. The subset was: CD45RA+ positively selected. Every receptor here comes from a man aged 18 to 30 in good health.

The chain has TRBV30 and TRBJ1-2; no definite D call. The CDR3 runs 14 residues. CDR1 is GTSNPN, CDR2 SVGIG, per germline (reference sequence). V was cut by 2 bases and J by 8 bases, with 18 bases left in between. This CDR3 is CAWSIGPASSGYTF. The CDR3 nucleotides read TGTGCCTGGAGTATCGGACCGGCTAGTTCGGGCTACACCTTC.

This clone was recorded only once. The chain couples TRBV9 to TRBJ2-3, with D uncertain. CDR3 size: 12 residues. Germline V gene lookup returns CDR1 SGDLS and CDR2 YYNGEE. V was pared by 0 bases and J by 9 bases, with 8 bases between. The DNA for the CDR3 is TGTGCCAGCAGCGTAGAGCTAGAGACGCAGTATTTT. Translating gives CASSVELETQYF.

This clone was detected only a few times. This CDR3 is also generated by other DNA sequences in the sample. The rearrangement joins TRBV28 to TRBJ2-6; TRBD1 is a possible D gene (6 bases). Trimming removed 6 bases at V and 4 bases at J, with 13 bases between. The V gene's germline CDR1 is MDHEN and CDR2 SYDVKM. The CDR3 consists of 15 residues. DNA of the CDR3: TGTGCCAGCAGCTCACAGGGATCCGGGGCCAACGTCCTGACTTTC. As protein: CASSSQGSGANVLTF.

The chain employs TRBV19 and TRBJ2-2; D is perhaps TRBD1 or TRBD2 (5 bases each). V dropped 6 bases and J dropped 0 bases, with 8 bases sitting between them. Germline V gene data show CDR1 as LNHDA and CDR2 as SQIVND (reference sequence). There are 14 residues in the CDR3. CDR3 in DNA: TGTGCCAGTAGGGGGACGGCGAACACCGGGGAGCTGTTTTTT. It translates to CASRGTANTGELFF.

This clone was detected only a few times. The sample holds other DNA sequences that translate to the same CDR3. Here the CDR3 reads CASSVEGGNSPLHF. The CDR3 DNA is TGTGCCAGCAGCGTAGAAGGTGGTAATTCACCCCTCCACTTT. The chain joins TRBV9 to TRBJ1-6; no clear D gene. V was pared by 0 bases and J by 6 bases, with 7 bases between. Per the germline V gene, CDR1 is SGDLS and CDR2 is YYNGEE. The CDR3 has 14 amino acids.